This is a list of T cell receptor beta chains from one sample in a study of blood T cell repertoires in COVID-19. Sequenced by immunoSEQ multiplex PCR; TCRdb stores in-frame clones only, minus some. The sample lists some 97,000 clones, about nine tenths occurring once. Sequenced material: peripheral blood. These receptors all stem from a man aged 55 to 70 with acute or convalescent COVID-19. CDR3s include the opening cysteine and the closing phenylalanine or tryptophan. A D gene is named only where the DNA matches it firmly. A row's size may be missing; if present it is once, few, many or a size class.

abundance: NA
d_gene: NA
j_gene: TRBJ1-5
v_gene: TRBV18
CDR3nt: TGTGCCAGCTCACCTGGGACATTAGATCAGCCCCAGCATTTT
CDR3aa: CASSPGTLDQPQHF

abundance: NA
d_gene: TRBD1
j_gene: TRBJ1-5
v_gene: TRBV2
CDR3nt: TGTGCCAGCACAGCAGGGGGCGATCAGCCCCAGCATTTT
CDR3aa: CASTAGGDQPQHF

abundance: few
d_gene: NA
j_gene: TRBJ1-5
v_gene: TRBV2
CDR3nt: TGTGCCAGCACCCTATTTTGGAGCAATCAGCCCCAGCATTTT
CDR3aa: CASTLFWSNQPQHF

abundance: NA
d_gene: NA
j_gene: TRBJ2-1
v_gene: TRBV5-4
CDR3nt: TGTGCCAGCAGCTTACGGGGCGCAGGGGTAAATGAGCAGTTCTTC
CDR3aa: CASSLRGAGVNEQFF

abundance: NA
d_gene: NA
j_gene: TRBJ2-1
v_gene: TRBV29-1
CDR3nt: TGCAGCGTTGAAGATCCGACTGGTTACAATGAGCAGTTCTTC
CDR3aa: CSVEDPTGYNEQFF

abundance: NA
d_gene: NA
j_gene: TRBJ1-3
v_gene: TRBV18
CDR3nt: TGTGCCAGCTCACCAGAAGAGATACGTGGAAACACCATATATTTT
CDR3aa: CASSPEEIRGNTIYF

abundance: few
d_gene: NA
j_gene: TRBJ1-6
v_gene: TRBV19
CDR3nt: TGTGCCAGTAAAGACGGCAGGAACTCCTATAATTCACCCCTCCACTTT
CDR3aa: CASKDGRNSYNSPLHF

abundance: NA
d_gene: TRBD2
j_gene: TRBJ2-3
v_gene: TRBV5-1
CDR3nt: TGCGCCAGCAGCTCCTTGGCGGGGGGTAGCACAGATACGCAGTATTTT
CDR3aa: CASSSLAGGSTDTQYF

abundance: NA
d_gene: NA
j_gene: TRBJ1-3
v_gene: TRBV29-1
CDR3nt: TGCAGCGTCAGCGCGAGCTCTGGAAACACCATATATTTT
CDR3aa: CSVSASSGNTIYF

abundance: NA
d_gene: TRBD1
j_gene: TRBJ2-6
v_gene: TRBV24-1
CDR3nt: TGTGCCACCAGTGATTCCAGGACAGGGATAACTGGGGCCAACGTCCTGACTTTC
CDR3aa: CATSDSRTGITGANVLTF

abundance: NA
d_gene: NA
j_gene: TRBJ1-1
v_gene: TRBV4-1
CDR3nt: TGCGCCAGCAGCCACCAAAGAGGGGGCACTGAAGCTTTCTTT
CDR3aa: CASSHQRGGTEAFF

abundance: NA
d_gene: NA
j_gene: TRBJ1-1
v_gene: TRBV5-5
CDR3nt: TGTGCCAGCAGATTCCAGGGGCCTGAAGCTTTCTTT
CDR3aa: CASRFQGPEAFF

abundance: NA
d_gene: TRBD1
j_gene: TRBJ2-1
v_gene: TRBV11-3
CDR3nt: TGTGCCAGCAGCTTAGACGGACAGGGGCTCCGCAATGAGCAGTTCTTC
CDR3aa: CASSLDGQGLRNEQFF

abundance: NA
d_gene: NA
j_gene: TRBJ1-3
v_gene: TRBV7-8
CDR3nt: TGTGCCAGCAGCCATGGAAACACCATATATTTT
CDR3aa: CASSHGNTIYF

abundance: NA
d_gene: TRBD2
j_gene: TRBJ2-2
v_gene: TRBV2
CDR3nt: TGTGCCAGCAGTGAAGTGGGAGGGGCCATCGGGGAGCTGTTTTTT
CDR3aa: CASSEVGGAIGELFF

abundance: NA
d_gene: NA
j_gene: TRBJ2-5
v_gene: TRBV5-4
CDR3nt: TGTGCCAGCAGCAAGAATGGACAAGAAGAGACCCAGTACTTC
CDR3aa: CASSKNGQEETQYF

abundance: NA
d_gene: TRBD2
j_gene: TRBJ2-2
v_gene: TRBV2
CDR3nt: TGTGCCAGCAGTCGGACTAGCGGGTTGAACACCGGGGAGCTGTTTTTT
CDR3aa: CASSRTSGLNTGELFF

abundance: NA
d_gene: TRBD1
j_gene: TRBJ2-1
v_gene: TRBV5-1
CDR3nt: TGCGCCAGCAGCTCCAACCCGGGACAGGGGGCGGTGGGGCAGTTCTTC
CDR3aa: CASSSNPGQGAVGQFF

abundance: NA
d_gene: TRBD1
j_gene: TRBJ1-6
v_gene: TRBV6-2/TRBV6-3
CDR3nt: TGTGCCAGCAGCTCCGGACAGGGGGCGAATTCACCCCTCCACTTT
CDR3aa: CASSSGQGANSPLHF

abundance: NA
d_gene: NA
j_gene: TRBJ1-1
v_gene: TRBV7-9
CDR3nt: TGTGCCAGCAGCCCCAGGGGCACCCCGAACACTGAAGCTTTCTTT
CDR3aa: CASSPRGTPNTEAFF

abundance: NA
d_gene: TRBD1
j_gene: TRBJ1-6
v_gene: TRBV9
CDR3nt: TGTGCCAGCAGCGTGGGACAGGGTGGGAATTCACCCCTCCACTTT
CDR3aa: CASSVGQGGNSPLHF

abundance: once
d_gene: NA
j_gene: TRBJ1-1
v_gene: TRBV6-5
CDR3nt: TGTGCCAGCAGGAAGACAGCCGAGAACACTGAAGCTTTCTTT
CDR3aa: CASRKTAENTEAFF

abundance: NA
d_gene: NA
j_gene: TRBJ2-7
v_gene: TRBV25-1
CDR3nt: TGTGCCAGCAGGGAGGCCACTTACTACGAGCAGTACTTC
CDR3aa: CASREATYYEQYF

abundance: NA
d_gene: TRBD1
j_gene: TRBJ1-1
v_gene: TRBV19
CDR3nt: TGTGCCAGTAGCATAACAGGGGTACCTTTCTTT
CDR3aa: CASSITGVPFF

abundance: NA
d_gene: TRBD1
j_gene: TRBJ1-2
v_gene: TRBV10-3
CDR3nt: TGTGCCATCAGAGGGGGCAGATCCTATGGCTACACCTTC
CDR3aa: CAIRGGRSYGYTF

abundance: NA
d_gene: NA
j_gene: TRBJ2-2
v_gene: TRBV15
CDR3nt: TGTGCCACCAGCCGGCGGGGGAACACCGGGGAGCTGTTTTTT
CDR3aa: CATSRRGNTGELFF

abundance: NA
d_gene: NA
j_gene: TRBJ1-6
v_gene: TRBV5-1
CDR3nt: TGCGCCAGCAGCCCCAGCAGGGGCGCGGATAATTCACCCCTCCACTTT
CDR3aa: CASSPSRGADNSPLHF

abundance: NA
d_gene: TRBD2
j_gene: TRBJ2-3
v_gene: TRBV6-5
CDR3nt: TGTGCCAGCAGGAGGAGCGGGGGCCTCACAGATACGCAGTATTTT
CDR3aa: CASRRSGGLTDTQYF

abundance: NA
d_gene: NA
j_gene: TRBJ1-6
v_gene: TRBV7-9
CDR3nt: TGTGCCAGCAGCCCCCAGGGCGGCAATTCACCCCTCCACTTT
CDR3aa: CASSPQGGNSPLHF

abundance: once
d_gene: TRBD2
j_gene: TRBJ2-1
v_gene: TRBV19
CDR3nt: TGTGCCAGTACCTCGACTAGCGGGGGCTTCTATGAGCAGTTCTTC
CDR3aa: CASTSTSGGFYEQFF

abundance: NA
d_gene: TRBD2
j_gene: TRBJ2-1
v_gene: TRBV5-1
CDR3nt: TGCGCCAGCAGCTTGGCGGAGCGGGGGTTTACCTACAATGAGCAGTTCTTC
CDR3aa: CASSLAERGFTYNEQFF

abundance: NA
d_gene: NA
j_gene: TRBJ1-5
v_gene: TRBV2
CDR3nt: TGTGCCAGCAGTGAAGAACACGATCAGCCCCAGCATTTT
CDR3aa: CASSEEHDQPQHF

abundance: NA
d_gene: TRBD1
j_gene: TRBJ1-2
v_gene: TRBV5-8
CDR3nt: TGTGCCAGCAGTTCACGGTCGACAGGGACTAACTATGGCTACACCTTC
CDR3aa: CASSSRSTGTNYGYTF

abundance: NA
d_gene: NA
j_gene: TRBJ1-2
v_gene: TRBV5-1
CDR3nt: TGCGCCAGCAGCTTGGGTGCAGGTGGCTACACCTTC
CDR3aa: CASSLGAGGYTF

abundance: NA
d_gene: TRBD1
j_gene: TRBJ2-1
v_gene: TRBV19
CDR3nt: TGTGCCAGTAGTATAAGGGGACAGGGGCTAAATGAGCAGTTCTTC
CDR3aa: CASSIRGQGLNEQFF

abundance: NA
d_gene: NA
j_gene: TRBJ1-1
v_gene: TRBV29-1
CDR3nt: TGCAGCGTTGAGGTGGCCATGAACACTGAAGCTTTCTTT
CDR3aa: CSVEVAMNTEAFF

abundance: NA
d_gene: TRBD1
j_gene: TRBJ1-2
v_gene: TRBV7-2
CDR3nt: TGTGCCAGCAGCTTACCATCGGACAGGGGAGTATATGGCTACACCTTC
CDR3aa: CASSLPSDRGVYGYTF

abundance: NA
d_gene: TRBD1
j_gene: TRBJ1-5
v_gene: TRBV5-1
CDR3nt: TGCGCCAGCAGCTTGGGCACCGGGACAGGGTGGGATCAGCCCCAGCATTTT
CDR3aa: CASSLGTGTGWDQPQHF

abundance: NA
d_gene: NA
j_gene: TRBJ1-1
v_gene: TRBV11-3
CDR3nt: TGTGCCAGCAGCTTGGGGCCCCAGAACACTGAAGCTTTCTTT
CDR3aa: CASSLGPQNTEAFF

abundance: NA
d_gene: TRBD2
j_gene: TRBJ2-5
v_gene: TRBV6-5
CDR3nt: TGTGCCAGCAGTTACGGCCTAGCGGGGTTGGGAGAGACCCAGTACTTC
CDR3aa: CASSYGLAGLGETQYF

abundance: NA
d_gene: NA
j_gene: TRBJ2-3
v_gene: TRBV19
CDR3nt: TGTGCCAGTAGTATAACAGATAGCACAGATACGCAGTATTTT
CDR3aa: CASSITDSTDTQYF

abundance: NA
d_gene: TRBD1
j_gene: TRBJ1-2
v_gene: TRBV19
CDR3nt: TGTGCCAGTAGGGGGACAGGGAGTCTCCGGGGCTACACCTTC
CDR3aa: CASRGTGSLRGYTF

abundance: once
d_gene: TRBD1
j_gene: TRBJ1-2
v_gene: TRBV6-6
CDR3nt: TGTGCCAGCAGCCCGGGACAGCAGCCTGACACCTTC
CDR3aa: CASSPGQQPDTF